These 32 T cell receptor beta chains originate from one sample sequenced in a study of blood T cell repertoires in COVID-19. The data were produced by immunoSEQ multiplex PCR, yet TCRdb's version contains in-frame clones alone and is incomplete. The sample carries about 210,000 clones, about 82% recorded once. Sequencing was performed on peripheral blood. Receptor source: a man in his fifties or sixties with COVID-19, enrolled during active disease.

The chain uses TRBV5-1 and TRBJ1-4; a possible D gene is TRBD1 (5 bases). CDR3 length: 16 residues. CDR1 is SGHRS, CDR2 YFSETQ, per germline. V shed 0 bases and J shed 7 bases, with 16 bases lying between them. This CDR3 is CASSLGGTTGGEKLFF. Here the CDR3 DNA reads TGCGCCAGCAGCTTGGGCGGTACCACGGGGGGTGAAAAACTGTTTTTT.

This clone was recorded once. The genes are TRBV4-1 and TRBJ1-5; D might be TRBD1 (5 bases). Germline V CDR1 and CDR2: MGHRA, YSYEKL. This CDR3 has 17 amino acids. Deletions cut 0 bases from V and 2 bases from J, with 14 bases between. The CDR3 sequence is CASSQEGGVFGNQPQHF. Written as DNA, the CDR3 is TGCGCCAGCAGCCAAGAGGGAGGGGTTTTTGGCAATCAGCCCCAGCATTTT.

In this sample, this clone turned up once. CDR3: CAWRTDRGVGGYTF. The DNA for the CDR3 is TGTGCCTGGAGGACGGACAGGGGTGTGGGTGGCTACACCTTC. The gene calls are TRBV30 and TRBJ1-2, with 9 bases that match TRBD1. CDR1 and CDR2 from the germline V gene are GTSNPN and SVGIG (reference sequence). This CDR3 is 14 amino acids long. Trimming took 3 bases from V and 7 from J; bases not matched to a gene: 9. The full variable domain, in which reference TRBV30 and TRBJ1-2 provide the parts outside the CDR3, is SQTIHQWPATLVQPVGSPLSLECTVEGTSNPNLYWYRQAAGRGLQLLFYSVGIGQISSEVPQNLSASRPQDRQFILSSKKLLLSDSGFYLCAWRTDRGVGGYTFGSGTRLTVV.

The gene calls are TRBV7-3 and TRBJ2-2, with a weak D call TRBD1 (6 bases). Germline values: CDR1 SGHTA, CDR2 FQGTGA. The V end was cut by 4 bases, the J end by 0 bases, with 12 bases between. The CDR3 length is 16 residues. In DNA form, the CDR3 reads TGTGCCAGCAGCTCCAGACAGGATTCGAACACCGGGGAGCTGTTTTTT. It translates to CASSSRQDSNTGELFF. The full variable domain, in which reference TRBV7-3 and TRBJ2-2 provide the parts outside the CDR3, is GAGVSQTPSNKVTEKGKYVELRCDPISGHTALYWYRQSLGQGPEFLIYFQGTGAADDSGLPNDRFFAVRPEGSVSTLKIQRTERGDSAVYLCASSSRQDSNTGELFFGEGSRLTVL.

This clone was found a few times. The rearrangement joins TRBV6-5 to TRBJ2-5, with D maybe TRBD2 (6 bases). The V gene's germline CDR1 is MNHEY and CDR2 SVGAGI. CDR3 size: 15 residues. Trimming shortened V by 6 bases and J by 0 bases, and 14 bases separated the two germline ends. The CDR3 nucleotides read TGTGCCAGCAGGAGGGCCGGGACTTACCAAGAGACCCAGTACTTC. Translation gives CASRRAGTYQETQYF.

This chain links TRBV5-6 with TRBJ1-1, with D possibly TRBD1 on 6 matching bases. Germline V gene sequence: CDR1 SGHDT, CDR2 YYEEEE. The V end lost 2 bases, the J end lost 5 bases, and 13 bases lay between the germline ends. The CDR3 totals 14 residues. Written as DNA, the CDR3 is TGTGCCAGCAGCTTAGGGGGAGGGGAGACTGAAGCTTTCTTT. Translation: CASSLGGGETEAFF.

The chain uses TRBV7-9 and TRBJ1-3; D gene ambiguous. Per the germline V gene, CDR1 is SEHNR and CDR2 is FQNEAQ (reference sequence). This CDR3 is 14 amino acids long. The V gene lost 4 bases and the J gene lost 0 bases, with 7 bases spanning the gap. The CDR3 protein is CASSSRSSGNTIYF. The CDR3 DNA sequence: TGTGCCAGCAGCTCGCGGAGCTCTGGAAACACCATATATTTT.

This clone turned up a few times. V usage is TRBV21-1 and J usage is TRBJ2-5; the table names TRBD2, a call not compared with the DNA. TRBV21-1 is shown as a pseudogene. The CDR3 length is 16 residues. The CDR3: CASSTKAGPTAGTQYF. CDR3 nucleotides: TGTGCCAGCAGCACTAAAGCGGGCCCCACCGCGGGGACCCAGTACTTC.

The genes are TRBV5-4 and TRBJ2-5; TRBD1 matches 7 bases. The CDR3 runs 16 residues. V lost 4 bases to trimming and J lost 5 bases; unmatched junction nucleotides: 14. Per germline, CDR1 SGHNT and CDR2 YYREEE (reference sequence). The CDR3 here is CASSLRQGPGRETQYF. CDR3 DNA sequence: TGTGCCAGCAGCCTCAGACAGGGACCGGGAAGGGAGACCCAGTACTTC.

The CDR3 DNA reads TGTGCCAGCAGTTACTCGAGAGGGAGCTCCTACAATGAGCAGTTCTTC. Its translation: CASSYSRGSSYNEQFF. The chain recombines TRBV6-2 or TRBV6-3 with TRBJ2-1; D might be TRBD2 (5 bases). Trimming took 0 bases from V and 0 from J, leaving 9 bases between them. The CDR3 consists of 16 residues. CDR1 is MNHEY, CDR2 SVGEGT, per germline.

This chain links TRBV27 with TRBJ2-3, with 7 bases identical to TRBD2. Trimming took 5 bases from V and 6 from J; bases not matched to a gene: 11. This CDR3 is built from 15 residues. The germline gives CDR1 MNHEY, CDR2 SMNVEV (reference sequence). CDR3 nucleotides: TGTGCCAGCAGTAACCCGGGACTACCCCCCGATACGCAGTATTTT. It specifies CASSNPGLPPDTQYF.

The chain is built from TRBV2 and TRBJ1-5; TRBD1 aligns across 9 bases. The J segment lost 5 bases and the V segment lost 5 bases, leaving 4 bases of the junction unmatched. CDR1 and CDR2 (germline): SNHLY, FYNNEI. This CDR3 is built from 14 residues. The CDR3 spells CASSSGQGDQPQHF. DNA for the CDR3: TGTGCCAGCAGTTCGGGACAGGGCGATCAGCCCCAGCATTTT. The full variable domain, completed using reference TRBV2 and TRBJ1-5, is EPEVTQTPSHQVTQMGQEVILRCVPISNHLYFYWYRQILGQKVEFLVSFYNNEISEKSEIFDDQFSVERPDGSNFTLKIRSTKLEDSAMYFCASSSGQGDQPQHFGDGTRLSIL.

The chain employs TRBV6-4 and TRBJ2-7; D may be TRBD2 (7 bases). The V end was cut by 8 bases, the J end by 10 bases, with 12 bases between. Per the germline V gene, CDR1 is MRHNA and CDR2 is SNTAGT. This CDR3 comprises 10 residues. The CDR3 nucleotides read TGTGCCAGCGGGGGCGGGGGTCAGTACTTC. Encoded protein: CASGGGGQYF.

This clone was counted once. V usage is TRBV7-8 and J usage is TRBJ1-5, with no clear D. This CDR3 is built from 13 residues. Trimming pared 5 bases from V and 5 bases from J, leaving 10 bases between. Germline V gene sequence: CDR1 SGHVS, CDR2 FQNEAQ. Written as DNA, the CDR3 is TGTGCCAGCAGCCCGTCGGGAGATCAGCCCCAGCATTTT. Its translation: CASSPSGDQPQHF.

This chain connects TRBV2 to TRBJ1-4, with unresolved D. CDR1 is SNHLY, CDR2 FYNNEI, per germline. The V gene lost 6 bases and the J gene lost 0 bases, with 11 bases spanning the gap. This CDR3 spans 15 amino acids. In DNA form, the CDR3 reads TGTGCCAGCAGGAGCTATACCTCAACTAATGAAAAACTGTTTTTT. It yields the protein CASRSYTSTNEKLFF.

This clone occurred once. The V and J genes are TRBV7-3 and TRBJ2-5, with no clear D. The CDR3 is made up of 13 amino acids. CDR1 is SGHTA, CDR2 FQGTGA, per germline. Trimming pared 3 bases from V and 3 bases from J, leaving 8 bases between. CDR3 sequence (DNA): TGTGCCAGCAGCTTGCGTCGGGAAGAGACCCAGTACTTC. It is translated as CASSLRREETQYF. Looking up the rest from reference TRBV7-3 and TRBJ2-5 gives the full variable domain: GAGVSQTPSNKVTEKGKYVELRCDPISGHTALYWYRQSLGQGPEFLIYFQGTGAADDSGLPNDRFFAVRPEGSVSTLKIQRTERGDSAVYLCASSLRREETQYFGPGTRLLVL.

The CDR3 coding sequence is TGTGCCAGCAGCCAAGATTTCGGGGGTATGGAGACCCAGTACTTC. It yields the protein CASSQDFGGMETQYF. The chain carries TRBV4-2 and TRBJ2-5; D is possibly TRBD2 (6 bases). The germline V gene encodes CDR1 LGHNA and CDR2 YNFKEQ. The CDR3 loop spans 15 amino acids. V lost 0 bases, J lost 5 bases, and 13 bases lay in between.

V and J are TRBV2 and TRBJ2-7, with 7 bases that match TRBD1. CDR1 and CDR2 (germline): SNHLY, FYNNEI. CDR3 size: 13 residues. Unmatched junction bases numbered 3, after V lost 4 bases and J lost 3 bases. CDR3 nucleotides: TGTGCCAGCAGTGGGACAGGAGACTACGAGCAGTACTTC. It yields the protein CASSGTGDYEQYF.

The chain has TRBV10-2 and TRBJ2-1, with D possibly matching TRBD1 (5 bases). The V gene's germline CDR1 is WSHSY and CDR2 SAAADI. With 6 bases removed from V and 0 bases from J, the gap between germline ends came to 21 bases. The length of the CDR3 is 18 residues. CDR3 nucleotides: TGCGCCAGCAGGCTAGGGGCTTCGACGGTGAGCTCCTACAATGAGCAGTTCTTC. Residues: CASRLGASTVSSYNEQFF.

The CDR3 protein is CASSLEQGGEAFF. CDR3 bases: TGTGCCAGCAGCTTGGAGCAGGGGGGTGAAGCTTTCTTT. The chain recombines TRBV5-4 with TRBJ1-1; 7 nucleotides align to TRBD1. Germline trimming cut 0 bases from V and 7 bases from J; bases unmatched to any gene: 3. Germline loops: CDR1 SGHNT, CDR2 YYREEE (reference sequence). The CDR3 extends over 13 amino acids.

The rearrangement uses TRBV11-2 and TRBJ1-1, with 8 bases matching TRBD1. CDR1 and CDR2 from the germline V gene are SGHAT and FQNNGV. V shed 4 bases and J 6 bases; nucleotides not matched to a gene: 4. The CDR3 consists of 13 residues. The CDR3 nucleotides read TGTGCCAGCAGCTATGACAGGGGCGCTGAAGCTTTCTTT. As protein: CASSYDRGAEAFF.

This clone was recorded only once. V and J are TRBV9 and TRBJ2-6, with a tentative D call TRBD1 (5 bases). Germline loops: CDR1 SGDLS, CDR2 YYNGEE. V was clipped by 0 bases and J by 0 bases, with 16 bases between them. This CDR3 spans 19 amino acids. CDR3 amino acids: CASSVEAQGSFSGANVLTF. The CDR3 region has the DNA TGTGCCAGCAGCGTAGAGGCGCAGGGTTCCTTCTCTGGGGCCAACGTCCTGACTTTC.

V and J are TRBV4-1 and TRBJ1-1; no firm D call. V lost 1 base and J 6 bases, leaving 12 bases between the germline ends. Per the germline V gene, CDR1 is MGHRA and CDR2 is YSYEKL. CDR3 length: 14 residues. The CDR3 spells CASSQAISTSEAFF. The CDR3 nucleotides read TGCGCCAGCAGCCAAGCGATAAGTACATCTGAAGCTTTCTTT.

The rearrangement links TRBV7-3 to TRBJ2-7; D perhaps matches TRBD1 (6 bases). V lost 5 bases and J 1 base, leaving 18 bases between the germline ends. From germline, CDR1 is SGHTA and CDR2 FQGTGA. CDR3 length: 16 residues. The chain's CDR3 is CASSVNRDTLSYEQYF. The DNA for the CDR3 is TGTGCCAGCAGCGTCAACCGGGACACTTTGTCCTACGAGCAGTACTTC. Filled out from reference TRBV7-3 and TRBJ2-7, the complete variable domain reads GAGVSQTPSNKVTEKGKYVELRCDPISGHTALYWYRQSLGQGPEFLIYFQGTGAADDSGLPNDRFFAVRPEGSVSTLKIQRTERGDSAVYLCASSVNRDTLSYEQYFGPGTRLTVT.

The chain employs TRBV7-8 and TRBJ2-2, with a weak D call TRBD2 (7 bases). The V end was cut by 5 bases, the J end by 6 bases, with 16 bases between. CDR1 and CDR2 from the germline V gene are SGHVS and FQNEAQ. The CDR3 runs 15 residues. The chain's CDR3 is CASSTRGGIAGELFF. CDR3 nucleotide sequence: TGTGCCAGCAGCACCAGGGGAGGGATAGCCGGGGAGCTGTTTTTT.

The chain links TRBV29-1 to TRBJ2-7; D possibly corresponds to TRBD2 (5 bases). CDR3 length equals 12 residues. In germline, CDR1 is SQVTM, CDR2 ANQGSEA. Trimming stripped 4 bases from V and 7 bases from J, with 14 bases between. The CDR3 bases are TGCAGCGTTGGATTGCGCCGGGAAGAGCAGTACTTC. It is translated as CSVGLRREEQYF.

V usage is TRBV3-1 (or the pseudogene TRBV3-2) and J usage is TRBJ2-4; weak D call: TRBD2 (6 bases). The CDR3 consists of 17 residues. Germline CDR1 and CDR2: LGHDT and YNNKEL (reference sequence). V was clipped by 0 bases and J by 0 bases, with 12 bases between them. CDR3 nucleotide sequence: TGTGCCAGCAGCCAAGAGGGGGGAGCCCTAGCCAAAAACATTCAGTACTTC. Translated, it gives CASSQEGGALAKNIQYF.

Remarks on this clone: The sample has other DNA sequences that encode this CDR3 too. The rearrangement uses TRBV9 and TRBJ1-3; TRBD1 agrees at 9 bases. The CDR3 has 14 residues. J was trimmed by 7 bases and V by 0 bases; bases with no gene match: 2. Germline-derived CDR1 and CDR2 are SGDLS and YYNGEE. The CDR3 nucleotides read TGTGCCAGCAGCGTAGGTACAGGGGGCAACACCATATATTTT. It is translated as CASSVGTGGNTIYF.

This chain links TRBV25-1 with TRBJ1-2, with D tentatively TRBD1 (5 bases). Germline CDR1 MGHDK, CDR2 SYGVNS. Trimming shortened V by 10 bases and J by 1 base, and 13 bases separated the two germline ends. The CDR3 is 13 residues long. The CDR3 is CATSKTGNYGYTF. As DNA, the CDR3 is TGTGCCACCTCAAAAACAGGTAACTATGGCTACACCTTC.

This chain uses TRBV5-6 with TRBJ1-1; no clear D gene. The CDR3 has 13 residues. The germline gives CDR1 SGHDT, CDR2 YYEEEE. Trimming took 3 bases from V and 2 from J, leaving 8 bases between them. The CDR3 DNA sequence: TGTGCCAGCAGCTCATCGCGAAACACTGAAGCTTTCTTT. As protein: CASSSSRNTEAFF. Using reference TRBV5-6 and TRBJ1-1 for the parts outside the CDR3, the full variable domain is DAGVTQSPTHLIKTRGQQVTLRCSPKSGHDTVSWYQQALGQGPQFIFQYYEEEERQRGNFPDRFSGHQFPNYSSELNVNALLLGDSALYLCASSSSRNTEAFFGQGTRLTVV.

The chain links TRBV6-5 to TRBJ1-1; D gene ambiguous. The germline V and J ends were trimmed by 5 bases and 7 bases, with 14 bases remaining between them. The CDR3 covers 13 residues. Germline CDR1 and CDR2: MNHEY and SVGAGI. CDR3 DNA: TGTGCCAGCAGTCCCAACAGTTACGGTGAAGCTTTCTTT. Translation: CASSPNSYGEAFF.

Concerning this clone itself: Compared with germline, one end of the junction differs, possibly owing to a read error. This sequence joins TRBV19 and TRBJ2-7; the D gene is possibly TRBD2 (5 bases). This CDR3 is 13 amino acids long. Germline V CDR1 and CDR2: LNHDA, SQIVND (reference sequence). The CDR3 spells CASRTPGSFEQYF. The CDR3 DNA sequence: TGTGCCAGTAGGACACCGGGGTCCTTCGAGCAGTACTTC.